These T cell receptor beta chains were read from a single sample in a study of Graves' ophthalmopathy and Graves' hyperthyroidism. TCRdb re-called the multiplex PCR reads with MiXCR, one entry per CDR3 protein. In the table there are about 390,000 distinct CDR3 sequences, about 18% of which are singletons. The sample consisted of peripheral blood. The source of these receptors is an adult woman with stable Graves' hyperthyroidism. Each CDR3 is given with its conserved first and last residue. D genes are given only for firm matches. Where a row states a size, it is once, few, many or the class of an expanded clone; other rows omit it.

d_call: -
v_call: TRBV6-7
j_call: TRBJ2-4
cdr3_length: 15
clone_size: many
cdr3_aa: CASSWDHLAKNIKYF
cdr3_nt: TGTGCCAGCAGTTGGGATCACTTAGCCAAAAACATTAAGTACTTC

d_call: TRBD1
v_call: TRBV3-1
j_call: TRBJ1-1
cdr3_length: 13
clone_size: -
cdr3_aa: CASTDRAQQEAFF
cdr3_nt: TGTGCCAGTACTGACAGGGCCCAACAAGAGGCTTTCTTT

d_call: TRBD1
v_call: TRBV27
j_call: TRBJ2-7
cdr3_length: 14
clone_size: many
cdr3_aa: CASTIRTGAYEQYF
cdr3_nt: TGTGCCAGCACTATAAGGACAGGGGCATACGAGCAGTACTTC

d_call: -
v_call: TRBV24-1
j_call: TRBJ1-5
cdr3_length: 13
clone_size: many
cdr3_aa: CATSDGGRQPQHF
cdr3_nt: TGTGCCACCAGTGATGGGGGAAGACAGCCCCAGCATTTT

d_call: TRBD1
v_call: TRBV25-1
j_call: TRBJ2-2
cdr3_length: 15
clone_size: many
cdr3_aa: CASSAQYRGSGELFF
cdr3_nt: TGTGCCAGCAGTGCGCAATACAGGGGGAGCGGGGAGCTGTTTTTT

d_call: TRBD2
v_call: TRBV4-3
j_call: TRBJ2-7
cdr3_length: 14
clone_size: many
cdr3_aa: CASSRRLAEYEQYF
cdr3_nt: TGCGCCAGCAGCCGCAGACTAGCCGAATACGAGCAGTACTTC

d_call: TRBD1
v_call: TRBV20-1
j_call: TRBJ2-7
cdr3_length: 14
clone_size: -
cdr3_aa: CSAQYPGQWDEQYF
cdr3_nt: TGCAGTGCCCAATACCCGGGACAGTGGGACGAGCAGTACTTC

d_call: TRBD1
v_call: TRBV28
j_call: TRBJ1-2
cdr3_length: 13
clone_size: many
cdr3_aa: CASSRTGTYGYTF
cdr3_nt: TGTGCCAGCAGTCGGACAGGGACCTATGGCTACACCTTC

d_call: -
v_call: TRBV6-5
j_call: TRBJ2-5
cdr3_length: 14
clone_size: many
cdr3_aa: CASTLAGAQETQYF
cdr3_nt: TGTGCCAGCACCCTGGCAGGGGCTCAGGAGACCCAGTACTTC

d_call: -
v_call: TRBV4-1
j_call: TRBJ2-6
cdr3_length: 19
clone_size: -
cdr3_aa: CASSQGSEGVNSGANVLTF
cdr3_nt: TGCGCCAGCAGCCAAGGGTCTGAAGGGGTGAACTCTGGGGCCAACGTCCTGACTTTC

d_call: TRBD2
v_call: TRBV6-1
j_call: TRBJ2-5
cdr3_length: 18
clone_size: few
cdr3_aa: CASSKPPRRLAEQETQYF
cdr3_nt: TGTGCCAGCAGTAAACCTCCCCGGCGACTAGCGGAGCAAGAGACCCAGTACTTC

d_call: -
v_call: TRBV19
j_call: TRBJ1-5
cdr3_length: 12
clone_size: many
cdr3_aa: CASSNGRQPQHF
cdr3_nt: TGTGCCAGTAGTAATGGGCGTCAGCCCCAGCATTTT

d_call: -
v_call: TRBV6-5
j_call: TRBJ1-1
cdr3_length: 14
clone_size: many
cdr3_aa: CASSSQSGSTEAFF
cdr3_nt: TGTGCCAGCAGTTCACAATCTGGAAGCACTGAAGCTTTCTTT

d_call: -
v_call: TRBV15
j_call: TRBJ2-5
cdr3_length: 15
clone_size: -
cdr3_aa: CATSRGASTLQTQYF
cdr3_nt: TGTGCCACCAGCAGAGGGGCTAGCACTCTACAGACCCAGTACTTC

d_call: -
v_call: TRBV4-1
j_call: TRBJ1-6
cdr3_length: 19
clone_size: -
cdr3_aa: CASSQGIGFGGGRNSPLHF
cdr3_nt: TGCGCCAGCAGCCAAGGAATAGGGTTTGGAGGGGGGCGGAATTCACCCCTCCACTTT

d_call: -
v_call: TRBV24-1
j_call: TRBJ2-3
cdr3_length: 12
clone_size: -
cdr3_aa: CATRDNTDTQYF
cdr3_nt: TGTGCCACCCGGGACAACACAGATACGCAGTATTTT

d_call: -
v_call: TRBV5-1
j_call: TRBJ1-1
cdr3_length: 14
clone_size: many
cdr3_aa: CASSLGSMNTGAFF
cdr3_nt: TGCGCCAGCAGCTTGGGGAGCATGAACACTGGAGCTTTCTTT

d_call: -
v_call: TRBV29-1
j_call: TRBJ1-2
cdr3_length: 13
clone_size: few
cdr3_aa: CSVEVAGWNGYTF
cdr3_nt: TGCAGCGTTGAAGTCGCGGGGTGGAATGGCTACACCTTC

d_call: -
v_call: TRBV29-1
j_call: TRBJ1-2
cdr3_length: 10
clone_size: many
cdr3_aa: CSVSGDGYTF
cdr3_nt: TGCAGCGTTTCAGGGGACGGCTACACCTTC

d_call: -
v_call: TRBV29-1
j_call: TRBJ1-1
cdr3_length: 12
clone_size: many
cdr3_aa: CSVIRQDTEAFF
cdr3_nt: TGCAGCGTTATAAGGCAGGACACTGAAGCTTTCTTT

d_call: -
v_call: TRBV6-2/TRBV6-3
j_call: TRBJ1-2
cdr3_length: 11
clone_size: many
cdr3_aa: CASSQSYGYTF
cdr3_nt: TGTGCCAGCAGTCAATCCTATGGCTACACCTTC

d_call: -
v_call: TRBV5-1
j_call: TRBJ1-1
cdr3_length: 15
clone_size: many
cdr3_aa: CASSLGLQGNTEAFF
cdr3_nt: TGCGCCAGCAGCTTGGGATTGCAGGGGAACACTGAAGCTTTCTTT

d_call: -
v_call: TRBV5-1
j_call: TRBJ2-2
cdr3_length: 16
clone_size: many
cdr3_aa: CASSLVAGANTGELFF
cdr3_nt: TGTGCCAGCAGCTTAGTAGCAGGGGCGAACACCGGGGAGCTGTTTTTT

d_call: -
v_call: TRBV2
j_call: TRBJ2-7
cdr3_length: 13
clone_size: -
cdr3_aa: CASRGGDSYEQYF
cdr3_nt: TGTGCCAGCAGAGGCGGGGACTCCTACGAGCAGTACTTC

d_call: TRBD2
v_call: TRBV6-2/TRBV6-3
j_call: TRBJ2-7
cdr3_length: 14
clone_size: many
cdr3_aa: CASTRTSGSYEQYF
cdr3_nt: TGTGCCAGCACTAGGACTAGCGGGAGCTACGAGCAGTACTTC

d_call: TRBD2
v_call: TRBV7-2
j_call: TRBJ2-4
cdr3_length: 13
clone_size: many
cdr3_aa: CASASSGMNIKYF
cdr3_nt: TGTGCCAGCGCATCTAGCGGGATGAACATTAAGTACTTC

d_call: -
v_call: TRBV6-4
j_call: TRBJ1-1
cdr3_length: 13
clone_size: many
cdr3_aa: CASSDSLPPEAFF
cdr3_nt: TGTGCCAGCAGTGACTCGTTGCCGCCTGAAGCTTTCTTT

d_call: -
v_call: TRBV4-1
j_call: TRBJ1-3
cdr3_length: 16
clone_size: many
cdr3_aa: CASSQNPQGTGNTIYF
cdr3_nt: TGCGCCAGCAGCCAAAACCCACAGGGCACTGGAAACACCATATATTTT

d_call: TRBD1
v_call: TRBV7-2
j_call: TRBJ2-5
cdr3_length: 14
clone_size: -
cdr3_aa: CASSKDRGLETQYF
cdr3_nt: TGTGCCAGCAGCAAAGACAGGGGACTAGAGACCCAGTACTTC

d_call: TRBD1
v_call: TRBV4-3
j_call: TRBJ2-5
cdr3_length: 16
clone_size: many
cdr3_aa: CASSQDRGQGDETQYF
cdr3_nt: TGCGCCAGCAGCCAAGATAGGGGGCAGGGGGACGAGACCCAGTACTTC

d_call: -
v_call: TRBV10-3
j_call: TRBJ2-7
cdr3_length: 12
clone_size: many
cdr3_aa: CAISESFDEQYF
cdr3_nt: TGTGCCATCAGTGAGTCCTTTGACGAGCAGTACTTC

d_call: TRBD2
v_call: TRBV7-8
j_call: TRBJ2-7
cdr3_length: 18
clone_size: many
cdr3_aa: CASTVGTSGPTIGYEQYF
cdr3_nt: TGTGCCAGCACCGTCGGGACTAGCGGGCCCACAATAGGCTACGAGCAGTACTTC

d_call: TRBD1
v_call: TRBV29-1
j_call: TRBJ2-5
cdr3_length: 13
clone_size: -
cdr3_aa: CSVGDRFQETQYF
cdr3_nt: TGCAGCGTTGGGGACAGATTCCAAGAGACCCAGTACTTC

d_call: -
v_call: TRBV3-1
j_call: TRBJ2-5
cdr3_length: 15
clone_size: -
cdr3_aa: CASSRATSGQETQYF
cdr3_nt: TGTGCCAGCAGCCGCGCGACATCGGGACAAGAGACCCAGTACTTC

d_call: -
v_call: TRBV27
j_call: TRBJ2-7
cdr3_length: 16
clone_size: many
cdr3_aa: CASSSFDTLGSYEQYF
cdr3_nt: TGTGCCAGCAGTTCTTTCGACACTTTGGGGTCCTACGAGCAGTACTTC

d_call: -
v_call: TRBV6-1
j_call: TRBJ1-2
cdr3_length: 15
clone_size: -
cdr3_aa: CASSLGGVGNYGYTF
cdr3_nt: TGTGCCAGCAGTCTCGGAGGGGTTGGCAACTATGGCTACACCTTC

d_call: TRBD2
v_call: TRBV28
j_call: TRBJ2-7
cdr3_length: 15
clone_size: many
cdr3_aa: CASRGGLAITYEQYF
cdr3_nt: TGTGCCAGCAGGGGCGGACTAGCGATAACCTACGAGCAGTACTTC

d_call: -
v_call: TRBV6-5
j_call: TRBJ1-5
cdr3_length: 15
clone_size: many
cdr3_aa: CASSYSNPVNQPQHF
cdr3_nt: TGTGCCAGCAGTTACTCGAACCCTGTAAATCAGCCCCAGCATTTT

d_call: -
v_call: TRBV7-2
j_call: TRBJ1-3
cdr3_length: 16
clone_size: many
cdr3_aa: CASSLGPGSSGNTIYF
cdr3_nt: TGTGCCAGCAGCTTAGGTCCAGGGTCCTCTGGAAACACCATATATTTT

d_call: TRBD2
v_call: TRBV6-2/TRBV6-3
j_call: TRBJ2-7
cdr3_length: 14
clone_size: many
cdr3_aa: CASGGLAAPYEQYF
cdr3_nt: TGTGCCAGTGGTGGACTAGCGGCCCCCTACGAGCAGTACTTC

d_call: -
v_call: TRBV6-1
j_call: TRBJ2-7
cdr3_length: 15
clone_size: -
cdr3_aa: CASSEEEGQSYEQYF
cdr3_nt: TGTGCCAGCAGTGAAGAAGAAGGACAGTCCTACGAGCAGTACTTC

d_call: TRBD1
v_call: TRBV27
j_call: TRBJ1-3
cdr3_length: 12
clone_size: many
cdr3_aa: CASSSTGGTIYF
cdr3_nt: TGTGCCAGCAGTTCAACAGGGGGCACCATATATTTT

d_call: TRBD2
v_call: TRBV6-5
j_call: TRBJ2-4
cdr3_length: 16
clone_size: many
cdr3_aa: CASSYSKGLAKNIKYF
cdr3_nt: TGTGCCAGCAGTTACTCGAAGGGACTAGCCAAAAACATTAAGTACTTC

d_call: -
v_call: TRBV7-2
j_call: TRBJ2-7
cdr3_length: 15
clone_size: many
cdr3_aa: CASSYSRGGTYEQYF
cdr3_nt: TGTGCCAGCAGCTACTCGCGAGGGGGAACGTACGAGCAGTACTTC

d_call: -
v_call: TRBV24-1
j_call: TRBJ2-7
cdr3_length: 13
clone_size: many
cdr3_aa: CATSDVNYYEQYF
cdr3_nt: TGTGCCACCAGTGACGTTAACTACTACGAGCAGTACTTC

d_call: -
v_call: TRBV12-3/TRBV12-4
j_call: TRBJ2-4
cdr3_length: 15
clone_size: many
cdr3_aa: CASSSPTPGKNIQYF
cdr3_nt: TGTGCCAGCAGTTCCCCGACCCCAGGCAAAAACATTCAGTACTTC

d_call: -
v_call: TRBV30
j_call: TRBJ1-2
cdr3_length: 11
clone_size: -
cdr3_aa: CAWSTGYGYTF
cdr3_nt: TGTGCCTGGAGTACCGGCTATGGCTACACCTTC

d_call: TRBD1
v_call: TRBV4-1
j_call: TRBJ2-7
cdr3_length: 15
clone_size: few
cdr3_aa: CASSPATGRSLEQYF
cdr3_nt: TGCGCCAGCAGCCCCGCGACAGGGAGATCCCTCGAGCAGTACTTC

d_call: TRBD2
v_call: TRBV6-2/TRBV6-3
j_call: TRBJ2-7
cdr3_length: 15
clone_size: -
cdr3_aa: CASSYSTSGAGEQYF
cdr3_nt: TGTGCCAGCAGTTACTCTACTAGCGGAGCCGGCGAGCAGTACTTC

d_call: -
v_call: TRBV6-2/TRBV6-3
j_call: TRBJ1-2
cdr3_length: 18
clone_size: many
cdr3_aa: CASSYSDVGGSLNYGYTF
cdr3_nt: TGTGCCAGCAGTTACTCAGATGTGGGGGGCTCCCTTAACTATGGCTACACCTTC

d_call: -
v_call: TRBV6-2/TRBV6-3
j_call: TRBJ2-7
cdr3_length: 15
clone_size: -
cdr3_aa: CASSSTRVEFYEQHF
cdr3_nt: TGTGCCAGCAGTTCGACACGGGTGGAATTCTACGAGCAGCACTTC

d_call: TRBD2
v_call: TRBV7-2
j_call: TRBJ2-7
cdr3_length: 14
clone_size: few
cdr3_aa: CASSLSGSGHEQYF
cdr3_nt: TGTGCCAGCAGCCTCAGCGGGAGTGGCCACGAGCAGTACTTC

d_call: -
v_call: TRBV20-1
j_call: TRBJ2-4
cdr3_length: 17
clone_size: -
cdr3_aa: CSARAPWWSEVKNIQYF
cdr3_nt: TGCAGTGCTAGAGCCCCCTGGTGGAGCGAGGTCAAAAACATTCAGTACTTC

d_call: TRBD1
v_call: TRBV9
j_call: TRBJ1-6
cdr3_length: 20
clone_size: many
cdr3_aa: CASSESRDRPLGSYNSPLHF
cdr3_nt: TGTGCCAGCAGCGAGAGCCGGGACAGGCCGTTGGGGTCCTATAATTCACCCCTCCACTTT

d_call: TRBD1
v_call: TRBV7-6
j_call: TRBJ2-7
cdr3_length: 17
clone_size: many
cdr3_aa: CASSFLLAGQGPNEQYF
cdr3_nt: TGTGCCAGCAGCTTTCTACTTGCGGGACAGGGTCCGAACGAGCAGTACTTC

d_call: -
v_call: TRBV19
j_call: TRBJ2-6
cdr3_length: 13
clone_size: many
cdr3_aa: CASSHSGANVLTF
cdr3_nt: TGTGCCAGTAGTCACTCTGGGGCCAACGTCCTGACTTTC

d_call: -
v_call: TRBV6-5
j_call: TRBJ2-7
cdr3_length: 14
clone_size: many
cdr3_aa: CASSYSGDKYEQYF
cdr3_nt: TGTGCCAGCAGTTACTCTGGGGACAAGTACGAGCAGTACTTC

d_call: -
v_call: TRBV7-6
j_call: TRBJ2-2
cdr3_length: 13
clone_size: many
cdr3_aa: CASSPRTSGELFF
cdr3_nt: TGTGCCAGCAGCCCTAGGACCAGCGGGGAGCTGTTTTTT